A selection of T cell receptor beta chains follows, all from one sample in a study of neurological immune-mediated disorders. TCRdb reprocessed the 5' RACE reads via MiXCR and lists one record per CDR3 protein. The sample has fewer than 70,000 distinct CDR3 sequences; roughly 9.7% are singletons. The sample taken for sequencing was PBMCs. Receptors were obtained from a man younger than 45 in good health. Each CDR3 is given without its conserved first and last residue. The order of the fields is clone size, J gene, V gene, CDR3 protein. The listing skips clone size in some rows; elsewhere it reads once, few, many or a size class.

>many|TRBJ2-7|TRBV27
ASSSLSSYEQY
>many|TRBJ2-1|TRBV4-2
ASTRFWVAGLSYNEQF
>many|TRBJ2-3|TRBV5-1
ASSGGQHPSTDTQY
>NA|TRBJ2-2|TRBV25-1
ASSLTGTGDLF
>NA|TRBJ2-1|TRBV6-4
ASSPPVRIPNEQF
>many|TRBJ2-7|TRBV6-1
ASSEVGYEQY
>many|TRBJ2-1|TRBV7-8
ASSLRTSGRANNEQF
>many|TRBJ2-3|TRBV14
ASSTPRQRELVDTQY
>many|TRBJ2-5|TRBV20-1
SAADGRAETQY
>many|TRBJ2-5|TRBV7-8
ASSLAPKGLLETQY
>many|TRBJ1-2|TRBV29-1
SVGQPRDGARYGYT
>many|TRBJ2-2|TRBV12-3/TRBV12-4
ASSPRRDTGELF
>many|TRBJ2-7|TRBV28
ASNGVPLQGYEQY
>many|TRBJ1-2|TRBV5-1
ASSWGELGQGRVYGYT
>many|TRBJ1-1|TRBV5-1
ASSLSRQAADTEAF
>many|TRBJ2-3|TRBV20-1
SARDLVSGGTDTQY
>many|TRBJ2-5|TRBV10-3
AISGDRDTETQY
>many|TRBJ1-2|TRBV3-1
ASSQMQRGYT
>many|TRBJ2-3|TRBV7-8
ASSPSGTSTDTQY
>few|TRBJ2-3|TRBV24-1
ATSAGGPVDTQY
>many|TRBJ2-7|TRBV12-3/TRBV12-4
ASSMEDEQY
>many|TRBJ2-2|TRBV6-2/TRBV6-3
ASSYFSRTANTGELF
>many|TRBJ1-5|TRBV7-8
ASAGSSNQPQH
>many|TRBJ2-3|TRBV7-2
ASSWTSGTTDTQY
>many|TRBJ1-2|TRBV20-1
SARARDRDYGYT
>many|TRBJ2-3|TRBV9
ASSDVAGEISDTQY
>many|TRBJ1-6|TRBV20-1
SGEDRADSPLH
>many|TRBJ2-1|TRBV12-3/TRBV12-4
ASSSEALLSPSSYNEQF
>many|TRBJ1-1|TRBV3-1
ASSQGEWNTEAF
>once|TRBJ2-7|TRBV5-1
ASSLVPSGRALPYEQY
>many|TRBJ2-5|TRBV6-5
ASTSGGYQETQY
>many|TRBJ1-1|TRBV28
ASSLLGNAEAF
>many|TRBJ2-3|TRBV11-2
ASTLSAGVTDTQY
>NA|TRBJ2-6|TRBV18
ASSLAGASWANVLT
>many|TRBJ1-2|TRBV7-8
ASSLIAGGTGYT
>NA|TRBJ2-2|TRBV7-2
ASSPSITGELF
>many|TRBJ2-3|TRBV6-4
ASSAEGDTDTQY
>many|TRBJ2-7|TRBV9
ASSAGLAAPRVY
>many|TRBJ2-7|TRBV7-9
ASSSSGLSYEQY
>many|TRBJ1-1|TRBV5-1
ASSLTGLDTEAF
>many|TRBJ2-7|TRBV12-3/TRBV12-4
ASRRGSSYSYEQY
>many|TRBJ1-6|TRBV5-1
ASSLDSGGWGSPLH
>many|TRBJ2-7|TRBV4-1
ASSQRDRSYEQY
>many|TRBJ2-3|TRBV20-1
SARLGGSTDTQY
>few|TRBJ2-1|TRBV6-1
ASSEVLQGTYNEQF
>many|TRBJ1-1|TRBV20-1
SARRVTNTEAF
>many|TRBJ2-7|TRBV29-1
SVEGPVGQGVKYEQY
>many|TRBJ1-5|TRBV12-3/TRBV12-4
ASSLAGLSNQPQH
>many|TRBJ2-3|TRBV14
ASSRGTTSSQY
>few|TRBJ2-7|TRBV5-5
ASSRRNSYEQY
>many|TRBJ1-3|TRBV5-1
ASSLQGLNSGNTIY
>NA|TRBJ2-7|TRBV7-8
ASSPGQKEQY
>NA|TRBJ2-7|TRBV5-5
ASSETNPGHDPYERY
>many|TRBJ2-7|TRBV7-2
ASSLGSQAYEQY
>many|TRBJ1-5|TRBV20-1
SAVTGTHQPQH
>many|TRBJ2-5|TRBV20-1
SARTSGRDQETQY
>many|TRBJ2-7|TRBV7-3
ASSLTSASYEQY
>many|TRBJ2-3|TRBV24-1
ATSDYGQESTDTQY
>many|TRBJ2-2|TRBV9
ASSVASRPNTGELF
>many|TRBJ2-7|TRBV27
ASTYKTGLVYEQY